This T cell receptor (beta chain) was captured by sequencing in a study of metastatic and nonmetastatic thyroid tumors. This clone was detected only a few times. With a much larger clone just one base away, this may be a read error. This specimen includes other DNA sequences encoding the same CDR3. Each patient came to thyroid surgery without any prior treatment (of any kind). This CDR3 has 12 residues. CDR1 is MDHEN and CDR2 is SYDVKM in the germline V gene. TCRdb reprocessed the PCR reads via MiXCR. Of under 45,000 clones listed, roughly 27% are singletons. The source of this sequence is a male donor with papillary thyroid cancer or a benign thyroid nodule (not recorded which). Some clones in this sample may be carry-over from other donors' samples. This sequence joins TRBV28 and TRBJ2-7; unclear D gene. Sequenced: blood. In DNA, the CDR3 is TGTGCCAGCAGTTGGCCGTCGTACGAGCAGCACTTC. Translated: CASSWPSYEQHF.